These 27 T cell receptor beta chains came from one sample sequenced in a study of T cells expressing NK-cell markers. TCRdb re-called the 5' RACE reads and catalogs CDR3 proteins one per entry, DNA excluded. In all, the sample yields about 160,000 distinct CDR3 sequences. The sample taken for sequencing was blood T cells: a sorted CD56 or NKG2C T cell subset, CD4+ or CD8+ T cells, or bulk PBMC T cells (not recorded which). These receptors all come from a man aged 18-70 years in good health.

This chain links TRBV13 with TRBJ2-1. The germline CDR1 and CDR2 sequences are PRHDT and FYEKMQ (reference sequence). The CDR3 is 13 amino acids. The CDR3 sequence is CASSFTEDNEQFF.

The CDR3: CASISGGGSNEQFF. The gene calls are TRBV28 and TRBJ2-1; the TRBD1 assignment by TCRdb is unverifiable without DNA. This CDR3 is 14 amino acids long. In germline, CDR1 is MDHEN, CDR2 SYDVKM.

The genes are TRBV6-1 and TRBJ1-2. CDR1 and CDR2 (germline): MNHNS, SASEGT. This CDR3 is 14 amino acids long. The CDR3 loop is CASSELEVGYGYTF.

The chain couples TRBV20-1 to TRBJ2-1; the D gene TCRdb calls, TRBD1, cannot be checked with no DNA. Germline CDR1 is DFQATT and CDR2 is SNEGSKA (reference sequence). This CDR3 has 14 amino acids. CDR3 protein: CSAAPGHREDEQFF.

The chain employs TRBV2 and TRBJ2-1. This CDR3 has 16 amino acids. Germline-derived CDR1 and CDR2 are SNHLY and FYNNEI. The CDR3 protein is CASSATRGSSYNEQFF. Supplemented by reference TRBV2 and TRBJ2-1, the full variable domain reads EPEVTQTPSHQVTQMGQEVILRCVPISNHLYFYWYRQILGQKVEFLVSFYNNEISEKSEIFDDQFSVERPDGSNFTLKIRSTKLEDSAMYFCASSATRGSSYNEQFFGPGTRLTVL.

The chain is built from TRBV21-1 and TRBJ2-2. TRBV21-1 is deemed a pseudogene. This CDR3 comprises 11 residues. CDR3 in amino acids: CASNHTGELFF.

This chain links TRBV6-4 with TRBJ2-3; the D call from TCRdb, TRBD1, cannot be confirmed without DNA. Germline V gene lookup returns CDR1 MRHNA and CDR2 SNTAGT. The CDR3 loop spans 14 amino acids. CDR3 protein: CASSDGSGGGTQYF.

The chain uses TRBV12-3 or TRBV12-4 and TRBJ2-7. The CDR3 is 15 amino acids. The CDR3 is CASSFSGRVTYEQYF.

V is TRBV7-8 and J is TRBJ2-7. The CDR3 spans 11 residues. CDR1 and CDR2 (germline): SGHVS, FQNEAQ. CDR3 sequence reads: CASSYDYEQYF.

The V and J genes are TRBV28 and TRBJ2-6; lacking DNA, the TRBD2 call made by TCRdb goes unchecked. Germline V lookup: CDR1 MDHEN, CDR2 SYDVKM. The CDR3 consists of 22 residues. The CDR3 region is CASSLQSGRVPSQYSGANVLTF.

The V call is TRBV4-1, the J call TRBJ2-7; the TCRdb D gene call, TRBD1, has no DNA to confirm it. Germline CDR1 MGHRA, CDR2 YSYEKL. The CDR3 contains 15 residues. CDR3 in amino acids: CASSQGGQGYYEQYF.

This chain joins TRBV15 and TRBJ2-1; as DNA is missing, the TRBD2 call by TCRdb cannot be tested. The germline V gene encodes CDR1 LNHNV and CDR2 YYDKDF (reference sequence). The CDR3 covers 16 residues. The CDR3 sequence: CATSRVLSGAYNEQFF.

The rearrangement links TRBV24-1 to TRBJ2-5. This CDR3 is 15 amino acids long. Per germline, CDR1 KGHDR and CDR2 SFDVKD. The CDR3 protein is CATSDTDGSPETQYF.

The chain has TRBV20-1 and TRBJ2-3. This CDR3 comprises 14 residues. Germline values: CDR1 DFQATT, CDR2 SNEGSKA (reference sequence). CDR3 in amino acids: CSARDWGSGDTQYF.

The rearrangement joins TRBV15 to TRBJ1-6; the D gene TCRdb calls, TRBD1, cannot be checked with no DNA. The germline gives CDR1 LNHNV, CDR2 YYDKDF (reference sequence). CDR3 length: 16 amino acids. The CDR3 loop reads CATSPSGTGMNSPLHF. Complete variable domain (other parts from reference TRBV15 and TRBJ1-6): DAMVIQNPRYQVTQFGKPVTLSCSQTLNHNVMYWYQQKSSQAPKLLFHYYDKDFNNEADTPDNFQSRRPNTSFCFLDIRSPGLGDTAMYLCATSPSGTGMNSPLHFGNGTRLTVT.

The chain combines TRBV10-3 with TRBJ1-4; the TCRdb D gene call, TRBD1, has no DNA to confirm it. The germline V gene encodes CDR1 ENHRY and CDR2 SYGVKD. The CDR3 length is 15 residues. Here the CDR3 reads CAISKTGGQEEKLFF.

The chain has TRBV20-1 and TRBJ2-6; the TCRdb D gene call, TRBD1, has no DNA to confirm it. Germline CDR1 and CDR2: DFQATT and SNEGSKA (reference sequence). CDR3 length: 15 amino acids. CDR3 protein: CSAGTRDSGANVLTF.

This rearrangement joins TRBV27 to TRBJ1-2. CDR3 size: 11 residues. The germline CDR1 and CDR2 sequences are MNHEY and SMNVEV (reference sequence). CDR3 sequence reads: CASGGRYGYTF.

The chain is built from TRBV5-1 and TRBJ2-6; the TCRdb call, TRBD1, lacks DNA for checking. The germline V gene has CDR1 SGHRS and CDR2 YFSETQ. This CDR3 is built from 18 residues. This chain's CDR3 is CASSLDQGDYSGANVLTF.

CDR3: CASTAWGDADTQYF. This rearrangement joins TRBV2 to TRBJ2-3; the D gene TCRdb calls, TRBD1, cannot be checked with no DNA. The CDR3 spans 14 residues. The germline gives CDR1 SNHLY, CDR2 FYNNEI.

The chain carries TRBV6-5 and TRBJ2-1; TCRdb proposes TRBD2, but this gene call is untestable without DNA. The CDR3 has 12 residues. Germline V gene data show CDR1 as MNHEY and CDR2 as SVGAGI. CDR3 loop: CASSTSGGAQFF.

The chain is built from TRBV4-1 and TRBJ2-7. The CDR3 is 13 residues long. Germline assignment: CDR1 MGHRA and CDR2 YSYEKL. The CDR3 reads CASSQELTYEQYF.

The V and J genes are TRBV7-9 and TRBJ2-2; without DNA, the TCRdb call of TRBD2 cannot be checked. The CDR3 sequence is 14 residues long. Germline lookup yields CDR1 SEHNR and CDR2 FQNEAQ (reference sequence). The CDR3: CASSSPSNTGELFF.

The CDR3 is CSARGNVWDQPQHF. The chain carries TRBV20-1 and TRBJ1-5. Germline CDR1 reads DFQATT; CDR2 reads SNEGSKA (reference sequence). CDR3 length equals 14 residues.

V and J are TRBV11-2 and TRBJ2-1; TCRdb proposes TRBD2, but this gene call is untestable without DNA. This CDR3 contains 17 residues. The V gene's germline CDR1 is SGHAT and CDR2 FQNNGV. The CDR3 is CASSGLPGLAFSNEQFF. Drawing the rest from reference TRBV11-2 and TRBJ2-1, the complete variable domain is EAGVAQSPRYKIIEKRQSVAFWCNPISGHATLYWYQQILGQGPKLLIQFQNNGVVDDSQLPKDRFSAERLKGVDSTLKIQPAKLEDSAVYLCASSGLPGLAFSNEQFFGPGTRLTVL.

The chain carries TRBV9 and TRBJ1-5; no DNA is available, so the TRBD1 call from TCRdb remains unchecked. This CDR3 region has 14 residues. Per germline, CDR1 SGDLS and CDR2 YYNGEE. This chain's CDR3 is CASSARDDDQPQHF. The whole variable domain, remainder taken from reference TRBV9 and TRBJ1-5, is DSGVTQTPKHLITATGQRVTLRCSPRSGDLSVYWYQQSLDQGLQFLIQYYNGEERAKGNILERFSAQQFPDLHSELNLSSLELGDSALYFCASSARDDDQPQHFGDGTRLSIL.

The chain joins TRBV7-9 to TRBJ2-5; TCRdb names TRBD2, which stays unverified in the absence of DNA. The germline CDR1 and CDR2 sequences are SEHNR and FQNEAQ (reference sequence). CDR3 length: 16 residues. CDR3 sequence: CASSLLAGDLQETQYF.